The 6 T cell receptor beta chains reported below all come from one sample, sequenced in a study of control samples from healthy donors and cancer patients. Some clones are missing from TCRdb's copy, which holds only in-frame ones; the method was immunoSEQ multiplex PCR. In the table there are 65,000 to 80,000 clones, over 85% of which are singletons. The sequencing input was PBMCs. The receptors stem from a woman aged 55-70 years with head and neck cancer.

The genes are TRBV9 and TRBJ2-1; 10 bases agree with TRBD2. CDR3 size: 15 residues. V lost 4 bases and J lost 4; bases outside the gene matches: 5. Per the germline V gene, CDR1 is SGDLS and CDR2 is YYNGEE. The CDR3 bases are TGTGCCAGCAGCCCCGGACTAGCGGTTTACAATGAGCAGTTCTTC. Translated, it gives CASSPGLAVYNEQFF. The full variable domain, completed using reference TRBV9 and TRBJ2-1, is DSGVTQTPKHLITATGQRVTLRCSPRSGDLSVYWYQQSLDQGLQFLIQYYNGEERAKGNILERFSAQQFPDLHSELNLSSLELGDSALYFCASSPGLAVYNEQFFGPGTRLTVL.

The rearrangement links TRBV29-1 to TRBJ1-2; TRBD1 matches at 8 bases. The V segment lost 7 bases and the J segment 6 bases; nucleotides outside the gene matches: 7. Germline CDR1 SQVTM, CDR2 ANQGSEA. The CDR3 is 12 amino acids. The CDR3 DNA sequence: TGCAGCGCCGGACAGGGCTCGAATGGCTACACCTTC. This gives the protein CSAGQGSNGYTF.

The V gene is TRBV28, the J gene TRBJ1-5; D is perhaps TRBD1 (6 bases). This CDR3 is built from 20 residues. Trimming removed 2 bases at V and 2 bases at J, with 25 bases between. The germline CDR1 and CDR2 sequences are MDHEN and SYDVKM. The CDR3 protein is CASSLAVSMTPGQRNQPQHF. The CDR3, as DNA: TGTGCCAGCAGTTTAGCGGTTTCAATGACACCGGGACAACGCAATCAGCCCCAGCATTTT.

The chain uses TRBV2 and TRBJ1-4; unclear D gene. Germline assignment: CDR1 SNHLY and CDR2 FYNNEI. CDR3 length: 12 residues. Trimming took 7 bases from V and 8 from J, leaving 11 bases between them. The CDR3 reads CASKRAVEKLFF. In DNA, the CDR3 is TGTGCCAGCAAGAGGGCGGTAGAAAAACTGTTTTTT.

V is TRBV27 and J is TRBJ2-5; 7 bases fit TRBD2. The ends lost 3 bases at V and 5 bases at J; junction bases unmatched: 6. The germline CDR1 and CDR2 sequences are MNHEY and SMNVEV (reference sequence). This CDR3 has 14 amino acids. The CDR3 spells CASSFLAEGETQYF. The CDR3 DNA reads as TGTGCCAGCAGTTTTCTAGCGGAGGGGGAGACCCAGTACTTC.

V and J are TRBV7-3 and TRBJ2-7, with TRBD2 identical over 10 bases. Germline-derived CDR1 and CDR2 are SGHTA and FQGTGA. V gave up 2 bases and J gave up 2 bases; unmatched junction bases: 3. CDR3 length: 15 residues. The CDR3 region has the DNA TGTGCCAGCAGCTTATCTAGCGGGAGTACCTACGAGCAGTACTTC. This codes for CASSLSSGSTYEQYF.